This T cell receptor beta chain was documented in a study of cytomegalovirus exposure and HLA in healthy donors. With 60 Vbeta and 13 Jbeta primers, the PCR was carried out. Generated by immunoSEQ multiplex PCR, the TCRdb table keeps only in-frame clones and is missing some. The table has 65,000 to 90,000 clones, around 73% seen once. This clone was detected a few times. The antigen remains undetermined. Study-wide points: Analyzed later, most CMV-associated TCR beta chains appeared HLA-restricted.

Specimen: PBMCs. This sequence was found in a woman in her thirties or forties in good health and CMV-seropositive.

The CDR3 protein is CASSLGLATGTNTGELFF. CDR3 coding DNA: TGTGCCAGCAGCTTAGGCCTCGCCACCGGGACAAACACCGGGGAGCTGTTTTTT. The chain carries TRBV13 and TRBJ2-2; TRBD1 is a possible D gene (6 bases). V dropped 0 bases and J dropped 2 bases, with 16 bases sitting between them. The CDR3 has 18 amino acids. Germline V CDR1 and CDR2: PRHDT, FYEKMQ (reference sequence).